This TCR beta chain was recovered during a study of HIV-infected patients and healthy controls (dated by TCRdb to 2013 to 2016). The study in broad terms: Although they stayed below normal ranges, CD4 counts in most of the 16 patients rose modestly but significantly after three months of therapy. CD8 counts did not change consistently during early therapy, while the CD4:CD8 ratio increased slightly. Viral load became undetectable in 11 of 16 patients by the second bleed and in all patients after a further year of therapy. Patients exhibited no overall T-cell lymphocytopenia, and total CDR3 counts per chain were not significantly different from those of controls. The question the study tested was whether immune perturbation and reconstitution could be captured by deep TCR repertoire sequencing of small blood samples from HIV patients. Paper-wide results and their limitations: The dynamics of distinct T-cell subpopulations could not be separated, and sequencing depth was restricted, because whole blood was used. A major limit on how widely the findings apply, in the view of the authors, was that only sixteen HIV-infected individuals were processed. MAIT cell alpha-chain CDR3s were present at high frequency in healthy controls but severely depleted in HIV+ repertoires. Rare events from HIV-infected data received too much weight under size-matching, and comparisons were complicated by unequal numbers of distinct sequences between patients and controls. Mean usage differed significantly between HIV-infected patients and controls for eight alpha and eight beta V genes. In HIV-infected patients, the apparent post-therapy recovery of the Gini index was not replicated in size-matched repertoire data. The pairing of alpha and beta chains was not determined in the samples. The study did not determine donor HLA types. By Jaccard index and by the count of highly shared sequences, healthy controls shared more CDR3s between individuals than HIV+ patients did. The observed differences in diversity could not be explained by the slight differences in age and sex profiles between the study cohorts. Most CMV-associated CDR3s became more frequent during therapy, although their change was not significant, whereas HIV-associated CDR3s showed a significant decrease in frequency. HIV-infected repertoires showed significantly elevated mean Gini indices relative to controls, which possibly reflects oligoclonality. Compared with untreated HIV+ repertoires, healthy control repertoires had roughly threefold more distinct CDR3s and higher Shannon diversity.

This clonotype was seen at least ten times. The specificity of this receptor is unknown. Base qualities are not provided; no much larger clone lies one nucleotide away. Whole blood was used without cell fractionation, so the repertoire reflected all unsorted peripheral T cells. For RNA extraction, a 2.5 ml sample of peripheral blood was drawn into Tempus tubes. The first sixteen eligible patients were processed from the enrolled HIV-infected adults, who had not yet received antiretroviral therapy and were about to begin treatment. Treatment interruptions were among the grounds for excluding patients from enrollment, as were febrile or AIDS-related illness, tumors, hepatitis B or C coinfection, immunomodulatory therapy and recent vaccination. Residual genomic DNA was removed with the TURBO-DNase kit and globin mRNA was depleted with GLOBINclear. The study collected pretreatment blood from HIV-infected patients just before antiretroviral therapy was started.

About 470 ng RNA was reverse transcribed with SuperScript III using primers against the alpha and beta constant regions. Separate libraries for the alpha and beta chains were generated through chain-specific third strand synthesis that incorporated multiplexing indices. In the protocol, all rearrangements within a chain were amplified with a single primer pair so that primer bias was avoided, and molecular barcodes were added to each cDNA molecule. Purified cDNA was ligated with T4 RNA Ligase 1 onto a 5' RACE adapter bearing a random hexamer and the SP2 sequencing primer site. Second strand synthesis was performed with Phusion polymerase and primed from the SP2 site, and slow temperature ramps were applied to favor optimal annealing. Each molecule's 12-nucleotide barcode consisted of two random hexamer sequences, both added before amplification and joined together. An amplification PCR of approximately 25 cycles with P5s and P7 primers came after a short first PCR that had added P5 and P7 adapter elements plus a second index. A total of 25 to 30 PCR cycles were applied to the libraries, which were quantified on a Qubit, sized on a Bioanalyzer, and diluted to roughly 4.4 nM. The normalized libraries were sequenced on an Illumina MiSeq using 2 x 250 paired-end kits. Into approximately 9.3 ul Tris-Cl, the reverse transcription reactions were eluted following cleanup on MinElute columns. Adapter ligations were incubated for around 20 hours at 16 degrees C and subsequently purified with AMPure XP beads at a 1:1 ratio. The original pipeline was this. Demultiplexed FASTQ files were processed with a modified Decombinator that output V, J, insert and barcode information. Any sequence that shared a barcode yet differed from the dominant sequence was discarded as an error, and the number of original cDNA molecules was estimated by counting barcodes clustered at Levenshtein distance 3. Downstream analyses used R packages ineq, vegan, igraph and RCytoscape, with IMGT nomenclature and CDR3 definitions. To avoid skew from clonal expansion, each TCR was counted once, and V gene usage was computed over distinct sequences. Similarity networks connected unique CDR3 amino acid sequences within a donor whenever two sequences differed by a single Levenshtein edit. Published HIV-specific CDR3s (about 100 alpha, 600 to 800 beta) and CMV-specific CDR3s (roughly 14 alpha, around 250 beta) were assembled and queried against the repertoires. Random subsampling to size-matched repertoires showed patients' decreased diversity was not caused by their lower sequence numbers. TCRdb took the public reads, trimmed them with fastp at Q25, ran MiXCR for clone calling and kept in-frame beta chains. CDR3 protein duplicates are merged, each entry listing the most common genes and DNA. These V and J calls rely on TCRdb rather than the paper's analysis. The sample records fewer than 11,000 distinct CDR3 sequences, around 5.3% of which are singletons. The ten top clones hold roughly 15% of the sample.

The CDR3 numbers 17 residues from cysteine through phenylalanine. The entry retains the CDR3 DNA only, 51 bases that are in frame from base 1. CDR1 and CDR2, per the germline V gene, are SGHDN and FVKESK. V loses 5 bases, J loses 5 bases, and the germline ends lie 22 bases apart. Here the chain combines TRBV14 and TRBJ2-1; TRBD2 is a weak D gene call, 6 bases matching. The receptor comes from an adult with HIV infection. Sequenced here: blood, sampled before antiretroviral therapy. CDR3 loop: CASSYTPTLTSNNEQFF. The nucleotide sequence is given as TGTGCCAGCAGCTACACCCCCACCTTGACTAGTAACAATGAGCAGTTCTTC.